The next 28 T cell receptor beta chains were all read from a single sample in a study of cytomegalovirus exposure and HLA in healthy donors (TCRdb year 2017). Library preparation used the immunoSEQ multiplex PCR assay. A mixture of 60 forward primers for TCR Vbeta segments and 13 reverse primers for TCR Jbeta segments was used in the multiplex PCR. TCRdb re-hosts the immuneACCESS table, in-frame sequences only. Its copies lack some clones; in the studies checked, an unresolved V gene accounts for under half of them, and the cause for the rest is not known. The sample table lists about 160,000 clones, around 86% of them with a count of one. Around 0.97% of the sample lies in the top ten. Material for sequencing was PBMCs. The receptors stem from a girl aged 2-10 years in good health and CMV-seropositive.

The chain uses TRBV6-1 and TRBJ2-7; TRBD1 matches at 8 bases. There are 15 residues in the CDR3. Germline V gives CDR1 MNHNS, CDR2 SASEGT. Germline trimming cut 6 bases from V and 2 bases from J; bases unmatched to any gene: 9. CDR3 bases: TGTGCCAGCAGGGGACCGGGACAGGTTCCCTACGAGCAGTACTTC. Encoded protein: CASRGPGQVPYEQYF.

The V call is TRBV5-1, the J call TRBJ2-1; 9 bases agree with TRBD1. Germline V gene lookup returns CDR1 SGHRS and CDR2 YFSETQ. Unmatched junction bases numbered 12, after V lost 4 bases and J lost 4 bases. The CDR3 runs to 17 residues. CDR3: CASSRSSGTGYYNEQFF. Here the CDR3 DNA reads TGCGCCAGCAGCAGAAGCTCCGGGACAGGGTATTACAATGAGCAGTTCTTC.

The chain employs TRBV2 and TRBJ2-1; a possible D gene is TRBD2 (6 bases). The germline V gene has CDR1 SNHLY and CDR2 FYNNEI. The CDR3 length is 12 residues. The V gene lost 8 bases and the J gene lost 8 bases, with 13 bases spanning the gap. The CDR3 protein is CASLRSGDEQFF. CDR3 nucleotides: TGTGCCAGCCTCAGGTCGGGGGATGAGCAGTTCTTC. Drawing the rest from reference TRBV2 and TRBJ2-1, the complete variable domain is EPEVTQTPSHQVTQMGQEVILRCVPISNHLYFYWYRQILGQKVEFLVSFYNNEISEKSEIFDDQFSVERPDGSNFTLKIRSTKLEDSAMYFCASLRSGDEQFFGPGTRLTVL.

The chain has TRBV6-1 and TRBJ2-5; 7 bases match TRBD1. Judging by the DNA end, TRBJ2-7 fits better; the J call may be wrong. The CDR3 is 15 amino acids. Germline V CDR1 and CDR2: MNHNS, SASEGT. This CDR3 reads CATLRRYRGSYEQYF. In DNA, the CDR3 is TGTGCCACCCTACGTCGCTACAGGGGCTCCTACGAGCAGTACTTC.

This clone was counted a few times. The rearrangement joins TRBV28 to TRBJ2-6, with unresolved D. The germline V gene has CDR1 MDHEN and CDR2 SYDVKM. The CDR3 totals 14 residues. V shed 7 bases and J shed 3 bases, with 10 bases lying between them. CDR3 nucleotide sequence: TGTGCCAGCACTTCCTCCTATGGGGCCAACGTCCTGACTTTC. Its protein is CASTSSYGANVLTF.

The gene calls are TRBV2 and TRBJ2-1; 9 nucleotides align to TRBD1. V was pared by 5 bases and J by 2 bases, with 7 bases of the junction left unmatched. The V gene's germline CDR1 is SNHLY and CDR2 FYNNEI. The CDR3 is 16 residues long. Here the CDR3 reads CASSPTGGNTYNEQFF. The CDR3 region has the DNA TGTGCCAGCAGTCCTACAGGGGGCAACACCTACAATGAGCAGTTCTTC.

The J gene is TRBJ2-7, the V gene TRBV30; TRBD1 agrees at 8 bases. This CDR3 has 15 amino acids. The V and J ends lost 1 base and 5 bases, in that order; junction bases with no gene match: 10. Per the germline V gene, CDR1 is GTSNPN and CDR2 is SVGIG (reference sequence). The CDR3 DNA reads as TGTGCCTGGAGTGGTACCGCCAGGGGGCTGAACGAGCAGTACTTC. This sequence encodes CAWSGTARGLNEQYF.

This chain links TRBV18 with TRBJ2-5; 7 nucleotides agree with TRBD2. V was pared by 3 bases and J by 4 bases, with 8 bases of the junction left unmatched. This CDR3 is 15 amino acids long. Germline CDR1 and CDR2: KGHSH and LQKENI. CDR3 in amino acids: CASSPPSGGGETQYF. CDR3 DNA: TGTGCCAGCTCACCTCCATCGGGAGGAGGAGAGACCCAGTACTTC.

The J gene is TRBJ1-5, the V gene TRBV7-8; 7 bases line up with TRBD1. CDR3 size: 16 residues. V gave up 5 bases and J gave up 7 bases; unmatched junction bases: 14. Germline loops: CDR1 SGHVS, CDR2 FQNEAQ. The CDR3 sequence: CASSHPPRQGTQPQHF. In nucleotides, the CDR3 is TGTGCCAGCAGCCATCCTCCCCGACAGGGAACCCAGCCCCAGCATTTT.

The chain couples TRBV27 to TRBJ2-7; D is possibly TRBD2 (6 bases). V gave up 4 bases and J gave up 7 bases, with 14 bases separating them. The CDR3 totals 13 residues. Looked up from germline, CDR1 is MNHEY and CDR2 is SMNVEV (reference sequence). In nucleotides, the CDR3 is TGTGCCAGCAGTTCAGCCGGGGCGGGGGAGCAGTACTTC. Protein sequence: CASSSAGAGEQYF.

V gene TRBV10-1 combines with J gene TRBJ1-1; 11 positions match TRBD1. CDR3 length equals 15 residues. CDR1 is WNHNN, CDR2 SYGVQD, per germline (reference sequence). The junction had 5 bases not matched to a gene; V was cut back by 4 bases and J by 4 bases. In DNA, the CDR3 is TGCGCCAGCAGTGGGGACAGGGGGGAGAGCACTGAAGCTTTCTTT. Translated, it gives CASSGDRGESTEAFF.

The V gene is TRBV7-9, the J gene TRBJ2-2; 7 bases are shared with TRBD1. Germline trimming cut 2 bases from V and 0 bases from J; bases unmatched to any gene: 9. Germline V gives CDR1 SEHNR, CDR2 FQNEAQ (reference sequence). CDR3 length equals 18 residues. CDR3 nucleotides: TGTGCCAGCAGCTTAAACGTGGGGACAGTCTCGAACACCGGGGAGCTGTTTTTT. It encodes CASSLNVGTVSNTGELFF.

The rearrangement links TRBV19 to TRBJ2-5; 12 bases are a match to TRBD1. The CDR3 covers 14 residues. Per germline, CDR1 LNHDA and CDR2 SQIVND (reference sequence). With 7 bases clipped from V and 5 bases from J, the junction kept 5 bases outside the gene matches. The CDR3, as DNA: TGTGCCAGTAAAGGGACAGGGGGCGCGGAGACCCAGTACTTC. Protein product: CASKGTGGAETQYF.

This clone was seen just once. The chain uses TRBV5-1 and TRBJ2-1; D is possibly TRBD1 (7 bases). Between the trimmed V and J ends, which lost 2 bases and 7 bases, there was a span of 16 bases. The CDR3 runs 15 residues. Germline V gene sequence: CDR1 SGHRS, CDR2 YFSETQ. The CDR3: CASSFGGGSRNEQFF. The CDR3 bases are TGCGCCAGCAGCTTTGGAGGGGGCAGCAGGAATGAGCAGTTCTTC. Using reference TRBV5-1 and TRBJ2-1 for the parts outside the CDR3, the full variable domain is KAGVTQTPRYLIKTRGQQVTLSCSPISGHRSVSWYQQTPGQGLQFLFEYFSETQRNKGNFPGRFSGRQFSNSRSEMNVSTLELGDSALYLCASSFGGGSRNEQFFGPGTRLTVL.

The J gene is TRBJ1-5, the V gene TRBV30, with 7 nucleotides matching TRBD1. The CDR3 has 14 residues. Unmatched junction bases numbered 4, after V lost 2 bases and J lost 3 bases. Germline V CDR1 and CDR2: GTSNPN, SVGIG (reference sequence). The CDR3 loop is CAWSSGGPNQPQHF. In nucleotides, the CDR3 is TGTGCCTGGAGTTCAGGGGGGCCCAATCAGCCCCAGCATTTT.

The chain uses TRBV5-6 and TRBJ2-7; a weak D match, TRBD2 (5 bases). The CDR3 is made up of 14 amino acids. Germline assignment: CDR1 SGHDT and CDR2 YYEEEE. Trimming took 7 bases from V and 0 from J, leaving 14 bases between them. CDR3 in amino acids: CASGYGGLSYEQYF. CDR3 coding DNA: TGTGCCAGCGGATACGGCGGGCTCTCCTACGAGCAGTACTTC.

The J gene is TRBJ1-2, the V gene TRBV9; tentatively, D is TRBD1 (6 bases). Germline V gene lookup returns CDR1 SGDLS and CDR2 YYNGEE. The CDR3 runs 16 residues. Trimming shortened V by 0 bases and J by 6 bases, and 18 bases separated the two germline ends. CDR3 protein: CASSVAAVRGTNGYTF. The CDR3, as DNA: TGTGCCAGCAGCGTAGCCGCGGTCAGGGGAACGAATGGCTACACCTTC.

The rearrangement joins TRBV13 to TRBJ2-7, with 9 bases that match TRBD1. The V segment lost 4 bases and the J segment 2 bases; nucleotides outside the gene matches: 3. Germline V lookup: CDR1 PRHDT, CDR2 FYEKMQ (reference sequence). The CDR3 is 14 residues long. CDR3: CASSSWTGAYEQYF. The CDR3 region has the DNA TGTGCCAGCAGCTCTTGGACAGGGGCCTACGAGCAGTACTTC. Using reference TRBV13 and TRBJ2-7 for the parts outside the CDR3, the full variable domain is AAGVIQSPRHLIKEKRETATLKCYPIPRHDTVYWYQQGPGQDPQFLISFYEKMQSDKGSIPDRFSAQQFSDYHSELNMSSLELGDSALYFCASSSWTGAYEQYFGPGTRLTVT.

The V and J genes are TRBV10-3 and TRBJ2-1; TRBD2 agrees at 13 bases. Losses at the gene ends were 11 bases for V and 7 bases for J; bases not matched to a gene: 11. Germline CDR1 reads ENHRY; CDR2 reads SYGVKD. The CDR3 length is 15 residues. CDR3 sequence: CAARPLAGGENEQFF. CDR3 nucleotide sequence: TGTGCCGCACGCCCACTAGCGGGAGGGGAAAATGAGCAGTTCTTC.

The CDR3 DNA reads as TGTGCCAGCAGCCTCACTAGCGGGAGCTACTACGAGCAGTACTTC. Its protein product is CASSLTSGSYYEQYF. The chain couples TRBV7-9 to TRBJ2-7, with 11 bases lining up with TRBD2. The CDR3 consists of 15 residues. Germline-derived CDR1 and CDR2 are SEHNR and FQNEAQ (reference sequence). With 5 bases clipped from V and 3 bases from J, the junction kept 6 bases outside the gene matches. The variable domain in full, with the rest retrieved from reference TRBV7-9 and TRBJ2-7, is DTGVSQNPRHKITKRGQNVTFRCDPISEHNRLYWYRQTLGQGPEFLTYFQNEAQLEKSRLLSDRFSAERPKGSFSTLEIQRTEQGDSAMYLCASSLTSGSYYEQYFGPGTRLTVT.

This clone came up once. V is TRBV10-3 and J is TRBJ1-2; TRBD1 matches at 8 bases. The V gene's germline CDR1 is ENHRY and CDR2 SYGVKD. CDR3 length: 13 residues. The V and J ends lost 6 bases and 6 bases, in that order; junction bases with no gene match: 6. The CDR3 sequence: CAIRNSGGHGYTF. CDR3 nucleotides: TGTGCCATCAGGAACTCAGGGGGCCATGGCTACACCTTC.

The V gene is TRBV30, the J gene TRBJ2-3; possibly TRBD2 for D (5 bases). V shed 5 bases and J shed 5 bases, with 23 bases lying between them. The CDR3 consists of 16 residues. CDR1 and CDR2 (germline): GTSNPN, SVGIG (reference sequence). CDR3 sequence (DNA): TGTGCCTGGTACGAGGACTGGTCTAAGGAAGAAGATACGCAGTATTTT. It is translated as CAWYEDWSKEEDTQYF.

The CDR3 loop reads CASSLAGGRAGNEQFF. The CDR3 nucleotides read TGTGCCAGCAGCTTGGCCGGCGGGAGGGCCGGCAATGAGCAGTTCTTC. The V gene is TRBV5-4, the J gene TRBJ2-1; 9 nucleotides agree with TRBD2. Trimming cost V 0 bases and J 6 bases; bases outside gene matches: 7. The germline CDR1 and CDR2 sequences are SGHNT and YYREEE (reference sequence). This CDR3 comprises 16 residues.

The gene calls are TRBV9 and TRBJ1-2, with D possibly being TRBD1 (6 bases). V was cut by 4 bases and J by 4 bases, with 14 bases left in between. The CDR3 has 14 residues. Germline values: CDR1 SGDLS, CDR2 YYNGEE. CDR3 sequence (DNA): TGTGCCAGCAGCCCCCGACAGGAGCTCTATGGCTACACCTTC. Translation gives CASSPRQELYGYTF.

This chain connects TRBV5-8 to TRBJ2-7; a weak D match, TRBD1 (5 bases). The germline V and J ends were trimmed by 1 base and 8 bases, with 16 bases remaining between them. The CDR3 extends over 14 amino acids. Germline CDR1 and CDR2: SGHTS and YDEGEE. As DNA, the CDR3 is TGTGCCAGCAGCTTGTTGCTCCAGGGTACACAGCAGTACTTC. The encoded protein is CASSLLLQGTQQYF.

This chain links TRBV27 with TRBJ2-7, with 8 bases lining up with TRBD1. CDR1 and CDR2 from the germline V gene are MNHEY and SMNVEV (reference sequence). The CDR3 covers 15 residues. V lost 3 bases to trimming and J lost 4 bases; unmatched junction nucleotides: 8. Here the CDR3 reads CASSFSSRGLYEQYF. CDR3 DNA sequence: TGTGCCAGCAGTTTCTCGTCCAGGGGGCTGTACGAGCAGTACTTC.

The rearrangement links TRBV5-4 to TRBJ1-4; D may be TRBD1 (5 bases). CDR1 SGHNT and CDR2 YYREEE come from the germline V gene (reference sequence). V dropped 0 bases and J dropped 2 bases, with 20 bases sitting between them. This CDR3 has 19 residues. DNA of the CDR3: TGTGCCAGCAGCTTGGCTGGAGATTTCCGGGACTTGACTAATGAAAAACTGTTTTTT. Protein sequence: CASSLAGDFRDLTNEKLFF.

By sample share, this clone is medium-sized. This sequence joins TRBV11-3 and TRBJ1-1; D remains unclear. V lost 7 bases to trimming and J lost 2 bases, with 20 bases between them. The CDR3 has 16 residues. Germline lookup yields CDR1 SGHNT and CDR2 YENEEA. The chain's CDR3 is CASILKRSPVNTEAFF. Here the CDR3 DNA reads TGTGCCAGCATCCTGAAGAGGTCCCCAGTTAACACTGAAGCTTTCTTT.